The next 30 T cell receptor beta chains were all read from a single sample in a study of cytomegalovirus exposure and HLA in healthy donors. Primers included in the PCR were 60 Vbeta and 13 Jbeta primers. The repertoire was sequenced with immunoSEQ multiplex PCR; TCRdb's copy has only in-frame clones and lacks some. This repertoire shows about 170,000 clones, approximately 80% found once; its top ten account for about 0.76%. The sample taken for sequencing was PBMCs. These receptors came from a woman aged 18-29 years in good health and CMV-seronegative.

CDR3: CASSIRGTSGSNEQFF. CDR3 DNA: TGTGCCAGTAGTATACGGGGGACTAGCGGGAGCAATGAGCAGTTCTTC. This chain joins TRBV19 and TRBJ2-1; 14 bases align to TRBD2. The germline CDR1 and CDR2 sequences are LNHDA and SQIVND (reference sequence). The CDR3 covers 16 residues. Unmatched junction bases numbered 3, after V lost 2 bases and J lost 6 bases. Based on the CDR3 plus reference TRBV19 and TRBJ2-1, the full variable domain is DGGITQSPKYLFRKEGQNVTLSCEQNLNHDAMYWYRQDPGQGLRLIYYSQIVNDFQKGDIAEGYSVSREKKESFPLTVTSAQKNPTAFYLCASSIRGTSGSNEQFFGPGTRLTVL.

V is TRBV6-6 and J is TRBJ2-5, with a tentative D call TRBD2 (6 bases). Trimming pared 2 bases from V and 5 bases from J, leaving 12 bases between. CDR1 and CDR2 from the germline V gene are MNHNY and SVGAGI (reference sequence). CDR3 length: 14 residues. This CDR3 is CASSYHRDLETQYF. CDR3 coding DNA: TGTGCCAGCAGTTACCACCGGGACTTGGAGACCCAGTACTTC.

The chain combines TRBV7-9 with TRBJ2-2; 10 bases agree with TRBD1. After removal of 5 bases from V and 4 bases from J, the junction contained 4 bases not matched to a gene. In germline, CDR1 is SEHNR, CDR2 FQNEAQ (reference sequence). The length of the CDR3 is 15 residues. The CDR3: CASSRQGAGTGELFF. In DNA form, the CDR3 reads TGTGCCAGCAGCCGACAGGGGGCGGGCACCGGGGAGCTGTTTTTT.

This clone was detected once. The chain is built from TRBV11-3 and TRBJ2-7; 8 bases agree with TRBD1. The germline CDR1 and CDR2 sequences are SGHNT and YENEEA. CDR3 length equals 15 residues. The J segment lost 0 bases and the V segment lost 5 bases, leaving 6 bases of the junction unmatched. The CDR3, as DNA: TGTGCCAGCAGCGCCGCCGGGACAGGCTCCTACGAGCAGTACTTC. This codes for CASSAAGTGSYEQYF.

The chain recombines TRBV7-3 with TRBJ2-7; the D gene is possibly TRBD1 (6 bases). This CDR3 comprises 14 residues. CDR1 SGHTA and CDR2 FQGTGA come from the germline V gene. This CDR3 is CAQQSQGRNYEQYF. CDR3 nucleotides: TGTGCTCAACAATCGCAGGGGCGAAATTACGAGCAGTACTTC.

The chain joins TRBV11-2 to TRBJ2-7; perhaps TRBD1 as D (6 bases). This CDR3 contains 14 residues. V was cut by 7 bases and J by 3 bases, with 16 bases left in between. From germline, CDR1 is SGHAT and CDR2 FQNNGV. The CDR3 region is CASTPKGVNYEQYF. CDR3 DNA sequence: TGTGCCAGCACCCCCAAGGGGGTTAACTACGAGCAGTACTTC.

This rearrangement joins TRBV4-1 to TRBJ2-5, with D perhaps TRBD1 (6 bases). Germline-derived CDR1 and CDR2 are MGHRA and YSYEKL. CDR3 length: 16 amino acids. Trimming shortened V by 3 bases and J by 2 bases, and 16 bases separated the two germline ends. CDR3 sequence: CASSHLQTGHQETQYF. The CDR3 DNA follows: TGCGCCAGCAGCCACCTGCAAACAGGGCATCAAGAGACCCAGTACTTC.

This clone was seen once. This sequence joins TRBV6-5 and TRBJ2-2; D possibly corresponds to TRBD1 (5 bases). Per germline, CDR1 MNHEY and CDR2 SVGAGI. The germline V and J ends were trimmed by 4 bases and 7 bases, with 7 bases remaining between them. The CDR3 length is 12 residues. DNA of the CDR3: TGTGCCAGCAGTTCCAGGGTCGGGGAGCTGTTTTTT. Protein sequence: CASSSRVGELFF.

This clone appeared a single time. The genes are TRBV21-1 and TRBJ1-5. TRBV21-1 is labeled a pseudogene. The CDR3 is 16 amino acids. CDR3 loop: CASSKAQRNSNQPQHF. The CDR3 bases are TGTGCCAGCAGCAAAGCGCAGCGGAATAGCAATCAGCCCCAGCATTTT.

This clone occurred once. The rearrangement joins TRBV28 to TRBJ1-1; D may be TRBD1 (5 bases). Germline-derived CDR1 and CDR2 are MDHEN and SYDVKM. The CDR3 spans 15 residues. With 5 bases removed from V and 5 bases from J, the gap between germline ends came to 18 bases. This CDR3 is CASSAIGMGGTEAFF. The CDR3 nucleotides read TGTGCCAGCAGTGCCATAGGGATGGGGGGGACTGAAGCTTTCTTT.

The V and J genes are TRBV4-2 and TRBJ2-5, with a possible D match to TRBD1 (6 bases). Trimming left V 5 bases short and J 4 bases short, with 17 bases between. From germline, CDR1 is LGHNA and CDR2 YNFKEQ. The CDR3 extends over 15 amino acids. CDR3 residues: CASSKGNRALETQYF. CDR3 sequence (DNA): TGTGCCAGCAGCAAGGGAAACAGGGCCCTAGAGACCCAGTACTTC.

This chain uses TRBV6-5 with TRBJ1-1; unclear D gene. CDR3 length: 14 residues. Looked up from germline, CDR1 is MNHEY and CDR2 is SVGAGI. The V end lost 5 bases, the J end lost 1 base, and 11 bases lay between the germline ends. The CDR3: CASSEFYGNTEAFF. CDR3 nucleotides: TGTGCCAGCAGTGAATTCTACGGGAACACTGAAGCTTTCTTT.

The rearrangement joins TRBV7-3 to TRBJ2-1; TRBD2 is a possible D gene (6 bases). V lost 2 bases, J lost 6 bases, and 11 bases lay in between. The germline gives CDR1 SGHTA, CDR2 FQGTGA. The CDR3 totals 14 residues. CDR3 in amino acids: CASSLSGVGNEQFF. The CDR3 bases are TGTGCCAGCAGCTTATCGGGAGTAGGCAATGAGCAGTTCTTC.

As to this clone: The germline gene is not matched at one end of the junction; a read error may be the cause. The chain joins TRBV27 to TRBJ2-1; unclear D gene. The CDR3 totals 12 residues. Germline CDR1 reads MNHEY; CDR2 reads SMNVEV (reference sequence). CDR3 coding DNA: TGTGCCAGCAGTTTCTCCTCCAATGAGCAGTTCTTC. It specifies CASSFSSNEQFF.

J is TRBJ2-7 and V is TRBV6-5; D uncertain. V was shortened by 0 bases and J by 0 bases, with 9 bases between the two germline ends. Germline V gene sequence: CDR1 MNHEY, CDR2 SVGAGI. The CDR3 contains 15 residues. As DNA, the CDR3 is TGTGCCAGCAGTTACTCATTCCTTAGCTCCTACGAGCAGTACTTC. It yields the protein CASSYSFLSSYEQYF.

This sequence joins TRBV5-1 and TRBJ2-2; TRBD1 agrees at 10 bases. Germline lookup yields CDR1 SGHRS and CDR2 YFSETQ. V shed 3 bases, J shed 5 bases, and the junction held 1 base outside the gene matches. This CDR3 spans 14 amino acids. The CDR3 coding sequence is TGCGCCAGCAGCTGGACAGGGGGGACCGGGGAGCTGTTTTTT. Its protein product is CASSWTGGTGELFF.

This chain links TRBV5-4 with TRBJ2-1; D gene uncertain. From germline, CDR1 is SGHNT and CDR2 YYREEE (reference sequence). Trimming shortened V by 4 bases and J by 8 bases, and 10 bases separated the two germline ends. This CDR3 spans 12 amino acids. The CDR3 DNA reads as TGTGCCAGCAGCCCCTCCACGGATGAGCAGTTCTTC. It codes for CASSPSTDEQFF.

CDR3 sequence reads: CASSIRTGFFVFF. CDR3 DNA: TGTGCCAGTAGTATAAGGACAGGGTTCTTCGTTTTCTTT. The rearrangement uses TRBV19 and TRBJ1-1, with TRBD1 matching 8 bases. CDR1 and CDR2 (germline): LNHDA, SQIVND (reference sequence). The CDR3 extends over 13 amino acids. V gave up 2 bases and J gave up 13 bases; unmatched junction bases: 9.

The rearrangement links TRBV28 to TRBJ2-6; D perhaps matches TRBD1 (6 bases). V lost 4 bases to trimming and J lost 0 bases, with 16 bases between them. Germline V gene data show CDR1 as MDHEN and CDR2 as SYDVKM. The CDR3 is made up of 18 amino acids. CDR3 nucleotide sequence: TGTGCCAGCAGTTCCGAATCCGGGACAATCTCTGGGGCCAACGTCCTGACTTTC. Its translation is CASSSESGTISGANVLTF.

This clone showed up just once. The CDR3 loop reads CASSLTSGSYEQYF. For the CDR3, the DNA is TGTGCCAGCAGTCTAACTAGCGGGTCCTACGAGCAGTACTTC. The chain is built from TRBV6-5 and TRBJ2-5; 9 bases line up with TRBD2. The J call may not be correct, given that the DNA end is closer to TRBJ2-7. The CDR3 is made up of 14 amino acids. Germline V gene data show CDR1 as MNHEY and CDR2 as SVGAGI.

The V call is TRBV2, the J call TRBJ2-1, with D unresolved. The ends were cut back, 7 bases at V and 5 bases at J, with 15 bases in the middle. The CDR3 has 14 residues. From germline, CDR1 is SNHLY and CDR2 FYNNEI. DNA of the CDR3: TGTGCCAGCACCCAGCCCCCAGACAACAATGAGCAGTTCTTC. This encodes CASTQPPDNNEQFF.

This clone was found a few times. The chain links TRBV11-2 to TRBJ2-1; 10 bases are a match to TRBD2. V shed 0 bases, J shed 9 bases, and the junction held 11 bases outside the gene matches. This CDR3 is built from 17 residues. Germline V gene sequence: CDR1 SGHAT, CDR2 FQNNGV. CDR3 loop: CASSLDFSAAGGTEQFF. CDR3 nucleotides: TGTGCCAGCAGCTTAGATTTTTCAGCAGCGGGAGGGACTGAGCAGTTCTTC.

The chain links TRBV19 to TRBJ1-1; D not certain. CDR1 is LNHDA, CDR2 SQIVND, per germline (reference sequence). V lost 3 bases to trimming and J lost 0 bases, with 14 bases between them. CDR3 size: 16 residues. DNA for the CDR3: TGTGCCAGTAGTATGCTGGCCGAACAGCTGAACACTGAAGCTTTCTTT. Its translation: CASSMLAEQLNTEAFF.

The chain links TRBV6-1 to TRBJ1-1; 10 nucleotides agree with TRBD1. Trimming at V came to 2 bases and at J to 9 bases, leaving 9 bases not matched to a gene. The CDR3 has 15 residues. CDR1 is MNHNS, CDR2 SASEGT, per germline. CDR3 sequence: CASSEIGTGDYKAFF. In DNA, the CDR3 is TGTGCCAGCAGTGAAATAGGGACAGGGGATTACAAAGCTTTCTTT.

V and J are TRBV5-1 and TRBJ2-3; 7 bases are a match to TRBD2. This CDR3 has 16 residues. Trimming took 0 bases from V and 6 from J; bases not matched to a gene: 10. The germline V gene encodes CDR1 SGHRS and CDR2 YFSETQ. CDR3: CASSLGLAEIPDTQYF. CDR3 nucleotide sequence: TGCGCCAGCAGCTTGGGGCTAGCGGAAATTCCGGATACGCAGTATTTT.

This sequence joins TRBV28 and TRBJ2-1; the D gene is possibly TRBD2 (6 bases). The germline V and J ends were trimmed by 2 bases and 10 bases, with 9 bases remaining between them. Germline V CDR1 and CDR2: MDHEN, SYDVKM. The CDR3 is 12 amino acids. Here the CDR3 reads CASSLGGREQFF. The CDR3 DNA sequence: TGTGCCAGCAGTTTAGGAGGGAGAGAGCAGTTCTTC.

The chain couples TRBV29-1 to TRBJ1-1, with D uncertain. The V and J ends lost 5 bases and 0 bases respectively, with 7 bases between them. The CDR3 extends over 12 amino acids. Germline CDR1 reads SQVTM; CDR2 reads ANQGSEA. The CDR3 is CSVFRLNTEAFF. CDR3 coding DNA: TGCAGCGTTTTTCGTCTGAACACTGAAGCTTTCTTT.

This clone was seen once. This rearrangement joins TRBV11-2 to TRBJ2-7; the match to TRBD2 covers 13 bases. The CDR3 runs to 15 residues. CDR1 and CDR2 (germline): SGHAT, FQNNGV. V lost 4 bases to trimming and J lost 4 bases; unmatched junction nucleotides: 4. The CDR3 DNA reads as TGTGCCAGCAGCTCCCGGACTAGCGGGAGATACGAGCAGTACTTC. Translating it yields CASSSRTSGRYEQYF.

The chain is built from TRBV7-8 and TRBJ1-5; possible D gene TRBD1, 5 bases. The ends were cut back, 0 bases at V and 2 bases at J, with 8 bases in the middle. Germline lookup yields CDR1 SGHVS and CDR2 FQNEAQ. The CDR3 loop spans 15 amino acids. CDR3 residues: CASSLARGGNQPQHF. In DNA form, the CDR3 reads TGTGCCAGCAGCTTAGCGCGGGGGGGCAATCAGCCCCAGCATTTT.

V usage is TRBV6-5 and J usage is TRBJ1-2; D is uncertain. Germline V lookup: CDR1 MNHEY, CDR2 SVGAGI. V was cut by 6 bases and J by 0 bases, with 11 bases left in between. CDR3 size: 14 residues. CDR3 protein: CASRPGGTNYGYTF. CDR3 bases: TGTGCCAGCAGGCCCGGCGGAACTAACTATGGCTACACCTTC.